The source of this TCR beta chain is a study of CD8 T cells in ankylosing spondylitis (dated by TCRdb to about 2017). Study-level background: T cell receptor beta repertoires were profiled in healthy donors and ankylosing spondylitis patients so that disease-linked TCR variants could be found. Samples of peripheral blood were taken, and for ankylosing spondylitis patients, synovial fluid was collected as well. The full study cohort comprised approximately 23 ankylosing spondylitis patients and some 110 healthy donors.

Overall results and qualifications from the work: Some TCR beta motif variants had previously been reported in synovial fluid and blood of reactive arthritis patients, which suggested common disease-initiation mechanisms. A TCR beta motif made up of seven or eight highly homologous amino acid variants appeared to be characteristic of blood from ankylosing spondylitis patients. In peripheral blood, the disease-linked clones were found at relatively low frequencies and had a CD8+ phenotype. According to the report, matched synovial fluid samples from ankylosing spondylitis patients were significantly enriched for the disease-linked clones.

From its cysteine to its phenylalanine, the CDR3 spans 17 amino acids. Left in the record is the CDR3 DNA by itself, 51 bases read in frame from the first base. V has 5 bases trimmed and J has 7 bases trimmed; junction bases matching no gene number 13. Sequences SGHNT (CDR1) and YENEEA (CDR2) are obtained from the germline V gene. The sequencing machine was an Illumina HiSeq 2500. Quantitative 5'-RACE with molecular barcodes was used to prepare TCR beta libraries. As for the authors' bioinformatics: Disease-linked TCR variants were identified with a new computational method built on a probabilistic model of VDJ rearrangement. TCRdb trimmed public reads at Q25 via fastp, called clones via MiXCR and kept in-frame beta chains. Records with the same CDR3 protein are collapsed into one entry carrying the most frequent genes and DNA. Here the V and J calls rest on TCRdb's processing, not on the authors' analysis. The sample table contains 150,000 to 200,000 distinct CDR3 sequences; only one count was recorded for roughly 11% of them. 29% of the sample is taken by the ten largest.

This clonotype appeared a few times. The target of this receptor is not known. No base quality information exists; no much larger clone differs at one position. This clonotype was obtained from a male donor with ankylosing spondylitis or in good health (not recorded which). Sequenced material: blood, either unsorted or a sorted T cell fraction (not recorded which). Recombination connected TRBV11-3 to TRBJ2-2, and TRBD2 matches 10 of the central bases. Here is the DNA: TGTGCCAGCAGCCCGACCGTCGGGCTAGCGGGAGTCGGGGAGCTGTTTTTT. This sequence encodes CASSPTVGLAGVGELFF.